The 18 T cell receptor beta chains listed next were all sequenced from one sample in a study of CD8 T cells in Susac syndrome. The RNA, about 0.5 to 1 ug, was put through reverse transcription using random hexamers. Via MiXCR, TCRdb re-called the immunoSEQ multiplex PCR reads, giving one row per CDR3 protein. The data contain under 95,000 distinct CDR3 sequences, just under 95% of them singletons. Sequencing used CD4+ T cells from PBMCs. These receptors originate from a human donor with Susac syndrome.

The genes are TRBV7-2 and TRBJ1-2; D not resolved. This CDR3 comprises 13 residues. Germline-derived CDR1 and CDR2 are SGHTA and FQGNSA. The V and J ends lost 5 bases and 3 bases respectively, with 10 bases between them. The CDR3 DNA reads TGTGCCAGCAGCGTAGACCCGGACTATGGCTACACCTTC. It is translated as CASSVDPDYGYTF.

The rearrangement uses TRBV28 and TRBJ2-7; no clear D. The CDR3 has 14 residues. The germline CDR1 and CDR2 sequences are MDHEN and SYDVKM. Trimming removed 6 bases from V and 6 bases from J, with 18 bases in between. The CDR3 DNA is TGTGCCAGCAGCCCGAGACTGACCCTGGCCGAGCAGTACTTC. Translated, it gives CASSPRLTLAEQYF. Filled out from reference TRBV28 and TRBJ2-7, the complete variable domain reads DVKVTQSSRYLVKRTGEKVFLECVQDMDHENMFWYRQDPGLGLRLIYFSYDVKMKEKGDIPEGYSVSREKKERFSLILESASTNQTSMYLCASSPRLTLAEQYFGPGTRLTVT.

V usage is TRBV11-2 and J usage is TRBJ1-3; TRBD1 is a possible D gene (5 bases). The germline CDR1 and CDR2 sequences are SGHAT and FQNNGV. Trimming shortened V by 2 bases and J by 0 bases, and 11 bases separated the two germline ends. There are 16 residues in the CDR3. The chain's CDR3 is CASSLRDSSSGNTIYF. DNA for the CDR3: TGTGCCAGCAGCTTAAGGGACTCAAGCTCTGGAAACACCATATATTTT.

The V gene is TRBV10-3, the J gene TRBJ2-5; the match to TRBD1 covers 8 bases. Germline V gene sequence: CDR1 ENHRY, CDR2 SYGVKD. The CDR3 runs 13 residues. Trimming cost V 10 bases and J 2 bases; bases outside gene matches: 6. CDR3: CATRTGSQETQYF. CDR3 DNA sequence: TGTGCCACTCGGACAGGGTCGCAAGAGACCCAGTACTTC.

J is TRBJ2-5 and V is TRBV29-1, with 10 bases identical to TRBD2. The CDR3 is 13 amino acids. CDR1 and CDR2 from the germline V gene are SQVTM and ANQGSEA. Germline trimming cut 6 bases from V and 5 bases from J; bases unmatched to any gene: 6. The CDR3 sequence: CSVTSGGAETQYF. The CDR3 bases are TGCAGCGTCACGAGCGGGGGGGCTGAGACCCAGTACTTC.

The chain recombines TRBV20-1 with TRBJ1-2, with a weak D call TRBD1 (5 bases). Germline loops: CDR1 DFQATT, CDR2 SNEGSKA (reference sequence). Trimming took off 2 bases at V and 7 bases at J, with 11 bases between the two ends. The CDR3 consists of 12 residues. As DNA, the CDR3 is TGCAGTGCTAGATGGCAGGGTACTGGCTACACCTTC. This encodes CSARWQGTGYTF.

The chain links TRBV30 to TRBJ1-1; 8 bases agree with TRBD1. This CDR3 contains 15 residues. The V and J ends lost 2 bases and 4 bases, in that order; junction bases with no gene match: 9. Germline V gene lookup returns CDR1 GTSNPN and CDR2 SVGIG (reference sequence). CDR3 nucleotides: TGTGCCTGGAGTCGTCTCGGACAGGGACCCACTGAAGCTTTCTTT. This sequence encodes CAWSRLGQGPTEAFF. Looking up the rest from reference TRBV30 and TRBJ1-1 gives the full variable domain: SQTIHQWPATLVQPVGSPLSLECTVEGTSNPNLYWYRQAAGRGLQLLFYSVGIGQISSEVPQNLSASRPQDRQFILSSKKLLLSDSGFYLCAWSRLGQGPTEAFFGQGTRLTVV.

The chain couples TRBV2 to TRBJ1-2; D remains ambiguous. This CDR3 comprises 12 residues. CDR1 is SNHLY, CDR2 FYNNEI, per germline. V was shortened by 7 bases and J by 7 bases, with 13 bases between the two germline ends. The CDR3 is CASNGRRFGYTF. CDR3 DNA sequence: TGTGCCAGCAACGGACGGAGATTTGGCTACACCTTC.

V is TRBV27 and J is TRBJ2-3; no reliable D call. The V gene lost 6 bases and the J gene lost 11 bases, with 18 bases spanning the gap. CDR3 length: 13 amino acids. The V gene's germline CDR1 is MNHEY and CDR2 SMNVEV (reference sequence). The CDR3 loop is CASSSTSSPVQYF. The CDR3 DNA follows: TGTGCCAGCAGCTCGACATCTTCCCCGGTGCAGTATTTT.

The chain uses TRBV5-6 and TRBJ2-5; maybe TRBD2 (6 bases). Per the germline V gene, CDR1 is SGHDT and CDR2 is YYEEEE. Trimming stripped 2 bases from V and 4 bases from J, with 12 bases between. The CDR3 sequence is 14 residues long. Here the CDR3 DNA reads TGTGCCAGCAGCTTTCTTCAGGGAGGAGAGACCCAGTACTTC. The encoded protein is CASSFLQGGETQYF.

The chain couples TRBV2 to TRBJ1-1, with 7 positions matching TRBD1. The length of the CDR3 is 15 residues. Trimming cost V 11 bases and J 0 bases; bases outside gene matches: 12. Germline V gene sequence: CDR1 SNHLY, CDR2 FYNNEI. The CDR3 loop reads CAGKGGEIMNTEAFF. For the CDR3, the DNA is TGTGCCGGCAAAGGGGGCGAGATTATGAACACTGAAGCTTTCTTT.

This clonotype was seen a single time. The V and J genes are TRBV14 and TRBJ2-1; the D gene is possibly TRBD2 (6 bases). CDR1 and CDR2 from the germline V gene are SGHDN and FVKESK. V was shortened by 5 bases and J by 11 bases, with 10 bases between the two germline ends. This CDR3 contains 11 residues. The CDR3 region is CASSAGTQQFF. CDR3 coding DNA: TGTGCCAGCAGCGCGGGGACTCAGCAGTTCTTC. The variable domain in full, completed from reference TRBV14 and TRBJ2-1, reads EAGVTQFPSHSVIEKGQTVTLRCDPISGHDNLYWYRRVMGKEIKFLLHFVKESKQDESGMPNNRFLAERTGGTYSTLKVQPAELEDSGVYFCASSAGTQQFFGPGTRLTVL.

The chain has TRBV6-6 and TRBJ1-1; TRBD1 might be the D (5 bases). In germline, CDR1 is MNHNY, CDR2 SVGAGI (reference sequence). The CDR3 runs to 14 residues. V lost 2 bases, J lost 1 base, and 8 bases lay in between. CDR3 sequence: CASSYGGGNTEAFF. CDR3 nucleotides: TGTGCCAGCAGTTACGGGGGAGGGAACACTGAAGCTTTCTTT.

V usage is TRBV2 and J usage is TRBJ2-5; no reliable D call. Germline values: CDR1 SNHLY, CDR2 FYNNEI. The germline V and J ends were trimmed by 4 bases and 0 bases, with 6 bases remaining between them. The CDR3 covers 13 residues. The CDR3 here is CASSARNQETQYF. The CDR3, as DNA: TGTGCCAGCAGTGCCCGGAACCAAGAGACCCAGTACTTC.

The rearrangement joins TRBV15 to TRBJ2-3; either TRBD1 or TRBD2 may supply D (7 bases each). The V and J ends lost 0 bases and 3 bases respectively, with 10 bases between them. Germline lookup yields CDR1 LNHNV and CDR2 YYDKDF (reference sequence). The CDR3 is made up of 15 amino acids. CDR3 region: CATSRDQGGTDTQYF. The CDR3 DNA is TGTGCCACCAGCAGAGATCAGGGGGGGACAGATACGCAGTATTTT.

The rearrangement uses TRBV28 and TRBJ2-7; TRBD1 agrees at 9 bases. V dropped 3 bases and J dropped 3; count of bases not matched to a gene: 9. The CDR3 consists of 16 residues. Germline CDR1 and CDR2: MDHEN and SYDVKM. CDR3 DNA: TGTGCCAGCAGTTTTCGGGTAGGGACAGGGAGCTACGAGCAGTACTTC. This codes for CASSFRVGTGSYEQYF.

The chain combines TRBV30 with TRBJ2-1; perhaps TRBD1 as D (5 bases). The CDR3 extends over 11 amino acids. V gave up 4 bases and J gave up 8 bases, with 9 bases separating them. Germline V lookup: CDR1 GTSNPN, CDR2 SVGIG (reference sequence). CDR3 in DNA: TGTGCCTGGACAGGGATGCATGAGCAGTTCTTC. This gives the protein CAWTGMHEQFF.

The chain links TRBV29-1 to TRBJ1-5; D is perhaps TRBD1 (6 bases). V was clipped by 8 bases and J by 1 base, with 15 bases between them. Germline V lookup: CDR1 SQVTM, CDR2 ANQGSEA. The CDR3 has 14 amino acids. CDR3 loop: CSYSQGSSNQPQHF. The CDR3 DNA sequence: TGCAGCTATTCTCAGGGGTCCAGCAATCAGCCCCAGCATTTT.